This TCR beta chain originates from a study of TIL therapy for anti-PD-1-resistant metastatic lung cancer. Study background: Tumors had a median PD-L1 proportion score of 6%.

This sample's time point: pre-treatment sample, taken before nivolumab and TIL therapy. Germline lookup yields CDR1 GTSNPN and CDR2 SVGIG (reference sequence). Trimming took off 4 bases at V and 5 bases at J, with 8 bases between the two ends. CDR3 length: 12 amino acids. This was the immunoSEQ v3 assay. Sequencing depth was 2 million to 2.5 million read pairs for survey level, about 5-6.5 million for deep. Repertoires were generated with immunoSEQ multiplex PCR, while TCRdb's copy carries only in-frame clones and drops some. The table shows tens of thousands of clones, with less than 80% occurring only once. This clone was observed a handful of times.

The material sequenced was blood, taken at baseline. The origin of this receptor is a man aged 70-80 years with non-small cell lung cancer. The rearrangement uses TRBV30 and TRBJ1-4, with a possible D match to TRBD1 (6 bases). The DNA for the CDR3 is TGTGCCTGGAACAGGGCAAATGAAAAACTGTTTTTT. This translates into CAWNRANEKLFF.